This T cell receptor beta chain came from a study of shared clonotypes between healthy human individuals. Using immunoSEQ multiplex PCR, the repertoire was profiled, and TCRdb retains in-frame clones only, with some absent. The sample consists of approximately 340,000 clones, about 74% of them appearing once. From germline, CDR1 is SNHLY and CDR2 FYNNEI. There are 11 residues in the CDR3. V lost 5 bases and J lost 8, with 9 bases in between. In its sample, this clone was seen a few times. This clonotype was obtained from a man between 25 and 39 years old in good health. The V call is TRBV2, the J call TRBJ1-2; D call uncertain. The source material was memory CD4+ T cells sorted from blood. Sample subset: CD45RA-negative fraction. The CDR3 DNA follows: TGTGCCAGCAGTTTAAATTCGGGCTACACCTTC. It translates to CASSLNSGYTF.